The 20 T cell receptor beta chains below come from one sample, sequenced in a study of shared clonotypes between healthy human individuals. Naive CD8 cells, CD45RO-negative and positively selected for CCR7, excluded terminally differentiated effector memory CD45RA+ cells. Method: immunoSEQ multiplex PCR; TCRdb's copy keeps in-frame clones and lacks some. The data contain some 580,000 clones, roughly 98% of them singletons. Sequences were obtained from naive CD8+ T cells sorted from blood. All receptors derive from a man aged 25 to 40 in good health.

The rearrangement joins TRBV2 to TRBJ2-5; D perhaps matches TRBD2 (6 bases). The CDR3 length is 13 residues. Germline-derived CDR1 and CDR2 are SNHLY and FYNNEI. V was trimmed by 7 bases and J by 4 bases, leaving 13 bases between them. CDR3 DNA sequence: TGTGCCAGCACTCTGGGACTCCGAGAGACCCAGTACTTC. It translates to CASTLGLRETQYF. Full variable domain (remainder filled in from reference TRBV2 and TRBJ2-5): EPEVTQTPSHQVTQMGQEVILRCVPISNHLYFYWYRQILGQKVEFLVSFYNNEISEKSEIFDDQFSVERPDGSNFTLKIRSTKLEDSAMYFCASTLGLRETQYFGPGTRLLVL.

This clone was recorded a few times. The chain joins TRBV10-3 to TRBJ2-7; 14 nucleotides align to TRBD2. The CDR3 has 16 residues. Trimming at V came to 6 bases and at J to 4 bases, leaving 8 bases not matched to a gene. Germline CDR1 is ENHRY and CDR2 is SYGVKD. CDR3: CAISLAGTSGSYEQYF. CDR3 bases: TGTGCCATCAGCTTAGCCGGGACTAGCGGGAGTTACGAGCAGTACTTC.

J is TRBJ2-4 and V is TRBV10-2; 8 nucleotides line up with TRBD2. This CDR3 spans 14 amino acids. Germline V gives CDR1 WSHSY, CDR2 SAAADI. The V segment lost 2 bases and the J segment 3 bases; nucleotides outside the gene matches: 0. The CDR3 sequence: CASSERGGKNIQYF. Here the CDR3 DNA reads TGCGCCAGCAGTGAGCGGGGGGGCAAAAACATTCAGTACTTC.

This rearrangement joins TRBV7-9 to TRBJ1-5; TRBD1 matches 7 bases. The J segment lost 6 bases and the V segment lost 4 bases, leaving 6 bases of the junction unmatched. The CDR3 loop spans 14 amino acids. CDR1 is SEHNR, CDR2 FQNEAQ, per germline (reference sequence). The CDR3 is CASSWEGAGQPQHF. The CDR3 DNA reads as TGTGCCAGCAGCTGGGAGGGGGCAGGTCAGCCCCAGCATTTT.

The rearrangement joins TRBV27 to TRBJ2-7, with 8 bases matching TRBD1. The CDR3 runs 14 residues. After removal of 0 bases from V and 7 bases from J, the junction contained 5 bases not matched to a gene. The germline gives CDR1 MNHEY, CDR2 SMNVEV (reference sequence). The CDR3 DNA reads as TGTGCCAGCAGTTTATCGGACAGGGTTGGAGAGCAGTACTTC. The encoded protein is CASSLSDRVGEQYF.

The V call is TRBV6-6, the J call TRBJ2-7, with 8 bases matching TRBD2. Germline V gene lookup returns CDR1 MNHNY and CDR2 SVGAGI (reference sequence). CDR3 length: 14 residues. Losses at the gene ends were 6 bases for V and 2 bases for J; bases not matched to a gene: 6. In nucleotides, the CDR3 is TGTGCCAGCAGCGGGAGGGGGTCGACCTACGAGCAGTACTTC. This encodes CASSGRGSTYEQYF.

This rearrangement joins TRBV29-1 to TRBJ2-7; D is unclear. With 2 bases removed from V and 0 bases from J, the gap between germline ends came to 8 bases. CDR1 SQVTM and CDR2 ANQGSEA come from the germline V gene. The CDR3 consists of 13 residues. The CDR3 region is CSVETTTSYEQYF. The CDR3 DNA sequence: TGCAGCGTTGAAACAACCACCTCCTACGAGCAGTACTTC.

The chain has TRBV27 and TRBJ2-3; D perhaps matches TRBD2 (6 bases). Between the trimmed V and J ends, which lost 3 bases and 7 bases, there was a span of 14 bases. The CDR3 runs to 14 residues. Germline CDR1 is MNHEY and CDR2 is SMNVEV (reference sequence). The CDR3 DNA is TGTGCCAGCAGTTTTGCGACTAGATGGAATACGCAGTATTTT. This gives the protein CASSFATRWNTQYF.

This rearrangement joins TRBV13 to TRBJ2-7, with 7 bases fitting TRBD2. J was trimmed by 2 bases and V by 7 bases; bases with no gene match: 8. Germline CDR1 PRHDT, CDR2 FYEKMQ (reference sequence). The CDR3 extends over 14 amino acids. This CDR3 is CASTGRDFPYEQYF. The DNA for the CDR3 is TGTGCCAGCACGGGGAGGGACTTTCCCTACGAGCAGTACTTC.

The chain carries TRBV9 and TRBJ2-1; D might be TRBD1 (6 bases). This CDR3 has 17 residues. Germline V gene sequence: CDR1 SGDLS, CDR2 YYNGEE. V lost 3 bases and J 4 bases, leaving 20 bases between the germline ends. The CDR3 DNA follows: TGTGCCAGCAGCGCAGGGGTAGGACAGTCGGGGTACAATGAGCAGTTCTTC. Its protein is CASSAGVGQSGYNEQFF.

The rearrangement joins TRBV2 to TRBJ2-1, with D unresolved. CDR1 is SNHLY, CDR2 FYNNEI, per germline. The CDR3 extends over 12 amino acids. The V and J ends lost 2 bases and 10 bases respectively, with 9 bases between them. In DNA form, the CDR3 reads TGTGCCAGCAGTGAATATGTGTCGGAGCAGTTCTTC. Translated: CASSEYVSEQFF.

The chain couples TRBV15 to TRBJ1-5; D unresolved. This CDR3 has 16 amino acids. Per the germline V gene, CDR1 is LNHNV and CDR2 is YYDKDF (reference sequence). V was shortened by 1 base and J by 0 bases, with 10 bases between the two germline ends. The CDR3 here is CATSRGAEYSNQPQHF. The CDR3 DNA reads TGTGCCACCAGCAGAGGAGCAGAATATAGCAATCAGCCCCAGCATTTT. The whole variable domain, filled in from reference TRBV15 and TRBJ1-5, reads DAMVIQNPRYQVTQFGKPVTLSCSQTLNHNVMYWYQQKSSQAPKLLFHYYDKDFNNEADTPDNFQSRRPNTSFCFLDIRSPGLGDTAMYLCATSRGAEYSNQPQHFGDGTRLSIL.

The chain employs TRBV19 and TRBJ1-5; TRBD1 matches at 8 bases. Germline V gene sequence: CDR1 LNHDA, CDR2 SQIVND (reference sequence). V was pared by 4 bases and J by 5 bases, with 16 bases of the junction left unmatched. This CDR3 spans 18 amino acids. The CDR3 DNA reads TGTGCCAGTAGTAACGGCTTGTTGGACAGGGAAGTAGATCAGCCCCAGCATTTT. This codes for CASSNGLLDREVDQPQHF.

V is TRBV27 and J is TRBJ1-1; D unresolved. Germline V gives CDR1 MNHEY, CDR2 SMNVEV (reference sequence). Between the trimmed V and J ends, which lost 4 bases and 0 bases, there was a span of 12 bases. This CDR3 is built from 15 residues. CDR3 DNA sequence: TGTGCCAGCAGTTCAGCCGTACATATGAACACTGAAGCTTTCTTT. Translation gives CASSSAVHMNTEAFF.

CDR3 amino acids: CASSQYTRAAYEQYF. The DNA of the CDR3 is TGCGCCAGCAGCCAATATACGAGGGCGGCCTACGAGCAGTACTTC. The J gene is TRBJ2-7, the V gene TRBV4-1, with a possible D match to TRBD2 (5 bases). There are 15 residues in the CDR3. Deletions cut 2 bases from V and 2 bases from J, with 13 bases between. Germline V lookup: CDR1 MGHRA, CDR2 YSYEKL.

The chain is built from TRBV5-1 and TRBJ2-7, with 8 positions matching TRBD1. With 4 bases clipped from V and 3 bases from J, the junction kept 9 bases outside the gene matches. The CDR3 has 15 amino acids. Germline V gene data show CDR1 as SGHRS and CDR2 as YFSETQ. CDR3 DNA sequence: TGCGCCAGCAGCGCCGTGGACAGGGTCGGCTACGAGCAGTACTTC. Translating it yields CASSAVDRVGYEQYF.

This chain connects TRBV7-9 to TRBJ2-3; 7 bases map to TRBD2. Trimming took 1 base from V and 6 from J; bases not matched to a gene: 1. Looked up from germline, CDR1 is SEHNR and CDR2 is FQNEAQ (reference sequence). The CDR3 covers 13 residues. This chain's CDR3 is CASSLERGDTQYF. CDR3 bases: TGTGCCAGCAGCTTAGAGCGGGGTGATACGCAGTATTTT.

The chain uses TRBV7-9 and TRBJ2-5; the D is unclear. The V gene lost 2 bases and the J gene lost 4 bases, with 8 bases spanning the gap. The CDR3 runs 13 residues. Germline V lookup: CDR1 SEHNR, CDR2 FQNEAQ (reference sequence). The DNA of the CDR3 is TGTGCCAGCAGCTTAAACCACCGAGAGACCCAGTACTTC. Its translation: CASSLNHRETQYF.

The rearrangement uses TRBV7-9 and TRBJ2-1, with a weak D call TRBD1 (6 bases). The CDR3 contains 12 residues. The V gene's germline CDR1 is SEHNR and CDR2 FQNEAQ (reference sequence). The germline V and J ends were trimmed by 2 bases and 9 bases, with 8 bases remaining between them. CDR3 in amino acids: CASSLIGGEQFF. The CDR3 nucleotides are TGTGCCAGCAGCTTAATAGGGGGTGAGCAGTTCTTC.

With regard to this clone: The sample holds other DNA sequences that translate to the same CDR3. CDR3 in amino acids: CASSLRGQGGEQYF. As DNA, the CDR3 is TGTGCCAGCAGTTTAAGGGGACAGGGCGGCGAGCAGTACTTC. The chain employs TRBV27 and TRBJ2-7, with TRBD1 matching 9 bases. This CDR3 has 14 residues. Germline V gives CDR1 MNHEY, CDR2 SMNVEV (reference sequence). The V and J ends lost 2 bases and 6 bases, in that order; junction bases with no gene match: 5.